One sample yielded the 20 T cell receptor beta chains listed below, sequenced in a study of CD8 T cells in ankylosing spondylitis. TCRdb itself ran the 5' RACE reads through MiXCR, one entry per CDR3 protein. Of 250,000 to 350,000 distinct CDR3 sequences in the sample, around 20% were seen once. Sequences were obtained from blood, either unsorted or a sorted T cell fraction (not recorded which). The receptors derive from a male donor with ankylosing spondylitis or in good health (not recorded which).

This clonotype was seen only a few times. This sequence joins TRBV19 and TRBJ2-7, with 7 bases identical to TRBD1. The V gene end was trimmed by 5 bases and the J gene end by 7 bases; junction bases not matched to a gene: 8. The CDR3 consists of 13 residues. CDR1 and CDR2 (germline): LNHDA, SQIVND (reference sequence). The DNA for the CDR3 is TGTGCCAGTAGTGCTCGGACAGGTGGGGAGCAGTACGTC. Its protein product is CASSARTGGEQYV.

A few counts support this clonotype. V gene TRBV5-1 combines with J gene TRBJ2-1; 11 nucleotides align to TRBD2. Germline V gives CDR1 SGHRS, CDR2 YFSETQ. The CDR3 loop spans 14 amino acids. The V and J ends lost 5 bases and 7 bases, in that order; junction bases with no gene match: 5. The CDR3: CASRSLAGGNEQFF. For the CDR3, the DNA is TGCGCCAGCAGATCCCTAGCGGGGGGTAATGAGCAGTTCTTC.

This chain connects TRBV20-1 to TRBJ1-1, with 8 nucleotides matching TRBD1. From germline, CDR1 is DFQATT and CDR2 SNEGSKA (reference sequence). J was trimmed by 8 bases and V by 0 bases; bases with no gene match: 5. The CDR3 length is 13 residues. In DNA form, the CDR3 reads TGCAGTGCTAGAGACACAGGGGGATACGAAGCTTTCTTT. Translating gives CSARDTGGYEAFF.

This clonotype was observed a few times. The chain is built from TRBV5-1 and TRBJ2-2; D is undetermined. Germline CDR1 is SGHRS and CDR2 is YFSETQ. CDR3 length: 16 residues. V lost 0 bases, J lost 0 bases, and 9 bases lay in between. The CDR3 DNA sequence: TGCGCCAGCAGCTTGGGTCTGCGGACGAACACCGGGGAGCTGTTTTTT. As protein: CASSLGLRTNTGELFF.

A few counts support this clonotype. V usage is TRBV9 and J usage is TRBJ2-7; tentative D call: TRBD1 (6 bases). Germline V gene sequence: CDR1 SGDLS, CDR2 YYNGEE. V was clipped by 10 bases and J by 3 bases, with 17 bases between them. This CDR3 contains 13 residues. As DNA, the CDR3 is TGTGCCGCCAGGACAGTACCATTCTACGAGCAGTACGTC. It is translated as CAARTVPFYEQYV.

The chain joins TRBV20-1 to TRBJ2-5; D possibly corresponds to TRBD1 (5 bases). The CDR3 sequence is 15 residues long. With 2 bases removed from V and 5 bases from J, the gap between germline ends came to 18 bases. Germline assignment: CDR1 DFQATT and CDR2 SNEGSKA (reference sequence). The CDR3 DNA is TGCAGTGCTAGATTCGCGACTGGGGCGCGGGAGACCCAGTACTTC. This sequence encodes CSARFATGARETQYF.

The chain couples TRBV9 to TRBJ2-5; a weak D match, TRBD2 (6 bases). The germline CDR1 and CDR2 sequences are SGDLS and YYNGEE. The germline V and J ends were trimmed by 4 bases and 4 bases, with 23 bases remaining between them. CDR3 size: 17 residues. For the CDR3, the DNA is TGTGCCAGCAGCCCGCGGAGGGGCAGGTTGGGTGGAGAGACCCAGTACTTC. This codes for CASSPRRGRLGGETQYF.

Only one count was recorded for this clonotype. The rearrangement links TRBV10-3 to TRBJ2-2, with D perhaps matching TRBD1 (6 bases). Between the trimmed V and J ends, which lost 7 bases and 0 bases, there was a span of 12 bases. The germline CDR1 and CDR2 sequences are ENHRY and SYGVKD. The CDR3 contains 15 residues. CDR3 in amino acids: CAIIPTGPNTGELFF. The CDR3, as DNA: TGTGCCATCATCCCAACAGGGCCGAACACCGGGGAGCTGTTTTTT.

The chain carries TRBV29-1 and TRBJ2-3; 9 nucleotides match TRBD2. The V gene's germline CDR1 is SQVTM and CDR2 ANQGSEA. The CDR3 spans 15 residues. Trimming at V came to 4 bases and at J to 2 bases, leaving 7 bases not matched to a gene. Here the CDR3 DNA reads TGCAGCGTTGCCGCGTCTAGCGGGAACACAGATACGCAGTATTTT. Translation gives CSVAASSGNTDTQYF.

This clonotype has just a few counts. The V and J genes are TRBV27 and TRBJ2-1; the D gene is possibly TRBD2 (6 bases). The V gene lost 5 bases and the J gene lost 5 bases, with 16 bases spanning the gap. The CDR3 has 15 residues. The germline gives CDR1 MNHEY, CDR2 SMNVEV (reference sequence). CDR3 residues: CASSDSGTPNNEQFF. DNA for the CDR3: TGTGCCAGCAGTGACTCCGGGACTCCAAACAATGAGCAGTTCTTC.

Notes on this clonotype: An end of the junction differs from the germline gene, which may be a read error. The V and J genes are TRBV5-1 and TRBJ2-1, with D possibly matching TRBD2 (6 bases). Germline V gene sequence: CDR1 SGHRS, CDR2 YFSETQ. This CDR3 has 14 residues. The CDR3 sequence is CTSSVSGDYNEQFF. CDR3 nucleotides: TGCACCAGCAGCGTTAGCGGCGACTACAATGAGCAGTTCTTC.

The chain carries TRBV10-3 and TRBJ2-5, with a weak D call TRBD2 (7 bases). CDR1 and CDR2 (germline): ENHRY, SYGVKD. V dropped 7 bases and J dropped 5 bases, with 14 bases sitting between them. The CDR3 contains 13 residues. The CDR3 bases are TGTGCCATCACCCCCGGGGGGCGGGAGACCCAGTACTTC. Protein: CAITPGGRETQYF.

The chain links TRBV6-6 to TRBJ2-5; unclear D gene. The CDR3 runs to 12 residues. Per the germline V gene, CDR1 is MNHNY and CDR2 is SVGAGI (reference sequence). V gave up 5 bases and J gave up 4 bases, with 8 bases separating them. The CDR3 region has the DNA TGTGCCAGCAGTCACCTAGGAGAGACCCAGTACTTC. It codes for CASSHLGETQYF.

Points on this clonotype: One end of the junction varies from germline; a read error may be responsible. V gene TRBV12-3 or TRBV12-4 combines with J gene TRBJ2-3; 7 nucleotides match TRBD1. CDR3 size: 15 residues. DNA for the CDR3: TGTGCCAGCACCCAGGGACAGAATAGCACAGCTACGCAGTATTTT. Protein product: CASTQGQNSTATQYF.

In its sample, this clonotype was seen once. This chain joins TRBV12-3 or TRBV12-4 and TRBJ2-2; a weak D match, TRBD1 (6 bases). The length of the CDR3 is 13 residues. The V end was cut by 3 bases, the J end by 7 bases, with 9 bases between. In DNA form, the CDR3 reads TGTGCCAGCAGTTTCTCAGGGGACGGGGAGCTGTTTTTT. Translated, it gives CASSFSGDGELFF.

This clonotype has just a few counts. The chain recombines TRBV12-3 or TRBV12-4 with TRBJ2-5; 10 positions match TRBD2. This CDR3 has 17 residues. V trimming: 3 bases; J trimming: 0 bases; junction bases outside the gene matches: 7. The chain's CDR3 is CASSFGLAGVYQETQYF. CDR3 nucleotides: TGTGCCAGCAGTTTTGGTCTAGCGGGAGTGTACCAAGAGACCCAGTACTTC.

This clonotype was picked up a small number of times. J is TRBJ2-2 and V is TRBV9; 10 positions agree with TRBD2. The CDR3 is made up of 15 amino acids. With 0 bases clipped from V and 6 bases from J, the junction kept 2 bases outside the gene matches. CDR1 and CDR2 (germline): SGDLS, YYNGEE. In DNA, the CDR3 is TGTGCCAGCAGCGTAGAACTAGCGGGGTCCGGGGAGCTGTTTTTT. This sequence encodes CASSVELAGSGELFF.

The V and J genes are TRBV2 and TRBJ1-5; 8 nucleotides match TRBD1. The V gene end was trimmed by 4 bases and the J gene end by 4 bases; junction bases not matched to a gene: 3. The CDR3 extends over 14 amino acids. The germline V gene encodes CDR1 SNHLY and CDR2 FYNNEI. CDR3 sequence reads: CASSVQGANQPQHF. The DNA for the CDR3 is TGTGCCAGCAGTGTGCAGGGGGCGAATCAGCCCCAGCATTTT.

In nucleotides, the CDR3 is TGCGCCAGCAGCCCGGACAGCGTAGCGCTCAATGAGCAGTTCTTC. Translation gives CASSPDSVALNEQFF. The genes are TRBV5-1 and TRBJ2-1; tentative D call: TRBD1 (6 bases). The CDR3 consists of 15 residues. V lost 4 bases, J lost 6 bases, and 17 bases lay in between. Looked up from germline, CDR1 is SGHRS and CDR2 is YFSETQ.

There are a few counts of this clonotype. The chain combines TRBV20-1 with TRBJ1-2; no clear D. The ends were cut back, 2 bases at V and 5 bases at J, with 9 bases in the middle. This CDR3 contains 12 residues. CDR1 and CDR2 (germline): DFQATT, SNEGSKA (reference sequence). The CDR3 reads CSARNYDYGYTF. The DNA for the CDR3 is TGCAGTGCTAGAAACTATGATTATGGCTACACCTTC.